This T cell receptor beta chain originates from a study of shared clonotypes between healthy human individuals. Study in general: The study enrolled a couple of women and three men aged 18 to 49. The study used three CD4 naive, three CD4 memory, two CD8 naive and one CD8 memory plate per donor. Findings and caveats of the study: Among donors, the sharing of clonotypes was expected to be influenced by sequencing depth.

Germline CDR1 MNHEY, CDR2 SMNVEV (reference sequence). This CDR3 spans 14 amino acids. Trimming stripped 0 bases from V and 10 bases from J, with 15 bases between. CD4+ cells underwent separation, giving CD45RA+ naive and CD45RA-negative memory subsets. Here immunoSEQ multiplex PCR was the method, and the copy in TCRdb shows in-frame clones only, minus some. The sample has some 2.3 million clones; more than 85% are singletons. About this clone itself: What it recognizes is unknown.

The source material was naive CD4+ T cells from PBMCs. As for subset: CD45RA+ positively selected. The TCR was taken from a man between 18 and 29 years old in good health. Some clones in this sample may be carry-over from other donors' samples. The chain has TRBV27 and TRBJ1-1, with D possibly matching TRBD1 (6 bases). DNA for the CDR3: TGTGCCAGCAGTTTATCGGGGAATCGGGGGGCAGCTTTCTTT. It translates to CASSLSGNRGAAFF.